The 3 T cell receptor beta chains below were found in one sample sequenced in a study of T cell responses to AZD1222 COVID-19 vaccine. TCRdb keeps only in-frame clones here, not all; method: immunoSEQ multiplex PCR. Counted here are more than 80,000 clones, approximately 84% occurring once; the ten biggest clones make up 10%. The sample in question was peripheral blood, obtained on day 0 of AZD1222 vaccination. The receptors come from an adult in good health.

This clone was detected a few times. The genes are TRBV25-1 and TRBJ2-7; D is tentatively TRBD1 or TRBD2 (5 bases each). Trimming took off 1 base at V and 4 bases at J, with 11 bases between the two ends. Looked up from germline, CDR1 is MGHDK and CDR2 is SYGVNS. This CDR3 comprises 14 residues. CDR3 protein: CASSEFGGSYEQYF. The CDR3, as DNA: TGTGCCAGCAGTGAATTTGGGGGTTCGTACGAGCAGTACTTC.

The rearrangement joins TRBV28 to TRBJ1-1, with D uncertain. The CDR3 runs to 16 residues. V lost 6 bases to trimming and J lost 3 bases, with 20 bases between them. Per germline, CDR1 MDHEN and CDR2 SYDVKM. The CDR3 DNA reads as TGTGCCAGCAGGACTGACAAGGGCGGGTCGTACACTGAAGCTTTCTTT. It codes for CASRTDKGGSYTEAFF.

The V call is TRBV19, the J call TRBJ2-1; the D is unclear. Germline-derived CDR1 and CDR2 are LNHDA and SQIVND (reference sequence). The CDR3 totals 11 residues. Trimming took 4 bases from V and 5 from J, leaving 3 bases between them. The DNA for the CDR3 is TGTGCCAGTAGTAGGAACAATGAGCAGTTCTTC. It yields the protein CASSRNNEQFF. The full variable domain, its missing parts supplied by reference TRBV19 and TRBJ2-1, is DGGITQSPKYLFRKEGQNVTLSCEQNLNHDAMYWYRQDPGQGLRLIYYSQIVNDFQKGDIAEGYSVSREKKESFPLTVTSAQKNPTAFYLCASSRNNEQFFGPGTRLTVL.